This entry describes one T cell receptor beta chain. Its specificity is not known. Measured with immunoSEQ multiplex PCR; TCRdb has only the in-frame clones, and not every one. The repertoire includes about 92,000 clones, roughly 93% of them detected once, and around 0.34% sits in the top ten. The sample is drawn from a study of OX40 agonist ivuxolimab in advanced cancers. Germline CDR1 is MNHNY and CDR2 is SVGAGI (reference sequence). The CDR3 sequence is 13 residues long. With 7 bases removed from V and 4 bases from J, the gap between germline ends came to 10 bases. Study results and caveats: Both blood CD4+ and CD8+ T cells showed clonal growth by week 6 at 0.1 to 3.0 mg/kg.

The sequence was collected from an adult with an advanced solid tumor such as melanoma, head and neck, liver or kidney cancer. The chain employs TRBV6-6 and TRBJ1-4, with D maybe TRBD1 (5 bases). The input for sequencing was CD4+ or CD8+ T cells sorted from blood, taken in a trial of the OX40 agonist ivuxolimab. For the CDR3, the DNA is TGTGCCAGCACGACAGACCGTAATGAAAAACTGTTTTTT. Its translation: CASTTDRNEKLFF.